This T cell receptor beta chain stems from a study of T cells in Graves' hyperthyroidism and ophthalmopathy. Amplification targeted TCR beta CDR3 regions from RNA transcripts. HTBI primers were the set used in a first-round RT-PCR of the TCR CDR3. TCRdb re-called the multiplex PCR reads through MiXCR, storing one row per CDR3 protein. This sample yields fewer than 110,000 distinct CDR3 sequences, of which roughly 15% are seen a single time; around two fifths belongs to the top ten. Germline CDR1 reads MNHEY; CDR2 reads SMNVEV (reference sequence). The CDR3 is 13 residues long. V was clipped by 5 bases and J by 3 bases, with 10 bases between them.

V is TRBV27 and J is TRBJ1-2, with D maybe TRBD1 (5 bases). This TCR was sampled from a woman aged 45 to 65 with Graves' hyperthyroidism. Sequencing used blood. The DNA of the CDR3 is TGTGCCAGCAGTACCGACAGCTACTATGGCTACACCTTC. This translates into CASSTDSYYGYTF.